These 9 T cell receptor beta chains were sequenced from one sample in a study of blood T cell repertoires in COVID-19 (dated by TCRdb to about 2020). Receptors were amplified or captured by the immunoSEQ multiplex PCR assay. As stored in TCRdb, this immuneACCESS dataset retains in-frame rearrangements with V and J assigned. A fraction of the clones does not appear; measured against another copy, unresolved V genes explain less than half of the discrepancy, and the remainder lacks a known reason. This sample gives around 450,000 clones in total; around 90% of them show up just once. The ten top clones hold roughly 0.7% of the sample. The sample was PBMCs or T cells enriched from blood (not recorded which). The receptors come from a woman aged 18-35 years who had recovered from COVID-19.

The CDR3 region has the DNA TGTGCCTGCCAACCACTCCGGGACAGGGTCAATTCACCCCTCCACTTT. Protein sequence: CACQPLRDRVNSPLHF. This sequence joins TRBV30 and TRBJ1-6, with 9 bases matching TRBD1. Per the germline V gene, CDR1 is GTSNPN and CDR2 is SVGIG (reference sequence). V shed 6 bases and J 7 bases; nucleotides not matched to a gene: 13. The CDR3 is 16 amino acids.

The chain joins TRBV7-6 to TRBJ2-7, with TRBD2 matching over 8 bases. V lost 5 bases and J lost 6; bases outside the gene matches: 12. There are 15 residues in the CDR3. The V gene's germline CDR1 is SGHVS and CDR2 FNYEAQ. CDR3 sequence reads: CASSTAGGTAGEQYF. CDR3 coding DNA: TGTGCCAGCAGCACTGCGGGGGGCACCGCGGGCGAGCAGTACTTC. The full variable domain, with the rest looked up from reference TRBV7-6 and TRBJ2-7, is GAGVSQSPRYKVTKRGQDVALRCDPISGHVSLYWYRQALGQGPEFLTYFNYEAQQDKSGLPNDRFSAERPEGSISTLTIQRTEQRDSAMYRCASSTAGGTAGEQYFGPGTRLTVT.

V and J are TRBV27 and TRBJ2-3, with a tentative D call TRBD2 (6 bases). V was trimmed by 3 bases and J by 0 bases, leaving 10 bases between them. The germline V gene has CDR1 MNHEY and CDR2 SMNVEV (reference sequence). The CDR3 runs 15 residues. The DNA of the CDR3 is TGTGCCAGCAGTTTTGAGGGACTCAGCACAGATACGCAGTATTTT. It translates to CASSFEGLSTDTQYF.

The genes are TRBV19 and TRBJ1-2, with TRBD1 as a possible D gene (6 bases). Germline-derived CDR1 and CDR2 are LNHDA and SQIVND (reference sequence). The CDR3 extends over 13 amino acids. With 5 bases removed from V and 2 bases from J, the gap between germline ends came to 9 bases. The CDR3 DNA reads TGTGCCAGTAGTGCTGGGGGCAACTATGGCTACACCTTC. Its protein product is CASSAGGNYGYTF.

This clone was seen only a few times. The chain employs TRBV14 and TRBJ2-1, with D hard to call. V was clipped by 0 bases and J by 6 bases, with 12 bases between them. Per germline, CDR1 SGHDN and CDR2 FVKESK. The length of the CDR3 is 15 residues. CDR3 loop: CASSQDRSPLNEQFF. The CDR3 region has the DNA TGTGCCAGCAGCCAAGATCGGAGTCCCCTCAATGAGCAGTTCTTC.

The chain employs TRBV10-3 and TRBJ2-6, with 7 bases matching TRBD1. The CDR3 extends over 17 amino acids. V was pared by 10 bases and J by 0 bases, with 12 bases of the junction left unmatched. In germline, CDR1 is ENHRY, CDR2 SYGVKD. For the CDR3, the DNA is TGTGCCACCGCGGAAAACAGGGGTATCTCTGGGGCCAACGTCCTGACTTTC. Residues: CATAENRGISGANVLTF.

This chain connects TRBV5-6 to TRBJ1-1; D not resolved. CDR1 and CDR2 from the germline V gene are SGHDT and YYEEEE. The CDR3 is 14 residues long. V shed 1 base and J shed 1 base, with 8 bases lying between them. CDR3 coding DNA: TGTGCCAGCAGCTTGATAGATAGGAACACTGAAGCTTTCTTT. Protein sequence: CASSLIDRNTEAFF.

The chain joins TRBV19 to TRBJ1-2, with TRBD1 as a possible D gene (5 bases). Germline assignment: CDR1 LNHDA and CDR2 SQIVND (reference sequence). The CDR3 has 14 amino acids. The V and J ends lost 9 bases and 10 bases respectively, with 24 bases between them. Here the CDR3 DNA reads TGTGCCAGCGCTCTCGAACAGGAATCTCGAGTCTACACCTTC. Its translation: CASALEQESRVYTF. Filled out from reference TRBV19 and TRBJ1-2, the complete variable domain reads DGGITQSPKYLFRKEGQNVTLSCEQNLNHDAMYWYRQDPGQGLRLIYYSQIVNDFQKGDIAEGYSVSREKKESFPLTVTSAQKNPTAFYLCASALEQESRVYTFGSGTRLTVV.

This chain joins TRBV19 and TRBJ2-6; TRBD1 matches 7 bases. The CDR3 has 15 residues. From germline, CDR1 is LNHDA and CDR2 SQIVND (reference sequence). Trimming took 9 bases from V and 0 from J; bases not matched to a gene: 5. The CDR3 spells CASTTGVSGANVLTF. DNA for the CDR3: TGTGCCAGCACTACAGGGGTCTCTGGGGCCAACGTCCTGACTTTC.